This T cell receptor beta chain was sequenced during a study of T cells in tumors after PD-1 blockade. Study-wide results and limits: Some novel exhausted tumor clones appeared in pre-treatment blood, suggesting peripheral recruitment.

Regarding this clone: Its antigen is not known.

Germline CDR1 is SNHLY and CDR2 is FYNNEI. The CDR3 loop spans 16 amino acids. With 5 bases clipped from V and 3 bases from J, the junction kept 9 bases outside the gene matches. Generated by immunoSEQ multiplex PCR, the TCRdb table keeps only in-frame clones and is missing some. Here the sample spans around 34,000 clones, 70% to 75% being singletons. Template: tumor biopsy or peripheral blood genomic DNA, roughly 600-6,004 ng per sample. This receptor was taken from a human donor with basal cell carcinoma. The genes are TRBV2 and TRBJ1-2; 10 bases are shared with TRBD1. The sequences come from PBMCs, collected after anti-PD-1 treatment. This CDR3 is CASSKDRGRSDYGYTF. The CDR3 DNA is TGTGCCAGCAGTAAAGACAGGGGGCGCTCGGACTATGGCTACACCTTC.